This is a list of T cell receptor beta chains from one sample in a study of blood T cell repertoires in COVID-19. Only in-frame clones appear in the TCRdb table, and some are missing; sequencing was by immunoSEQ multiplex PCR. The repertoire has over 250,000 clones, about 82% of them found once; the top ten carry 5.1%. Sequencing was performed on peripheral blood. The receptors here all came from a man aged 50-59 years with active or convalescent COVID-19. The CDR3 runs from the conserved cysteine through the conserved F or W. D genes are given only for firm matches. Not all rows give a size; the values are once, few, many and, for expanded clones, a class.

>TRBJ2-3|NA|NA|TRBV20-1
CSASGTVSSSTDTQYF
TGCAGTGCTAGTGGGACTGTAAGCTCTAGCACAGATACGCAGTATTTT
>TRBJ1-6|NA|NA|TRBV6-5
CATRREIDSPLHF
TGTGCCACCCGAAGGGAGATTGATTCACCCCTCCACTTT
>TRBJ1-1|NA|NA|TRBV7-8
CASSSLGGNTEAFF
TGTGCCAGCAGCTCCCTGGGAGGGAACACTGAAGCTTTCTTT
>TRBJ1-1|NA|NA|TRBV7-2
CASSPVGRRNTEAFF
TGTGCCAGCAGCCCGGTTGGGAGGAGGAACACTGAAGCTTTCTTT
>TRBJ2-3|NA|NA|TRBV4-2
CASSQRLAGGTQYF
TGTGCCAGCAGCCAGCGGCTAGCAGGAGGTACGCAGTATTTT
>TRBJ2-3|TRBD1|once|TRBV9
CASSTTSGGSTDTQYF
TGTGCCAGCAGTACGACATCAGGGGGCAGTACAGATACGCAGTATTTT
>TRBJ2-2|NA|NA|TRBV5-1
CASSLQGSPNTGELFF
TGCGCCAGCAGCTTACAGGGTTCCCCCAACACCGGGGAGCTGTTTTTT
>TRBJ2-7|NA|NA|TRBV5-5
CASSLEIRGGEQYF
TGTGCCAGCAGCTTGGAGATCCGGGGAGGCGAGCAGTACTTC
>TRBJ1-2|NA|once|TRBV9
CASSVGRGYGYTF
TGTGCCAGCAGCGTCGGCAGGGGTTATGGCTACACCTTC
>TRBJ2-1|TRBD2|NA|TRBV5-4
CASSSLSGGSYNEQFF
TGTGCCAGCAGCTCGCTGAGCGGGGGGTCCTACAATGAGCAGTTCTTC
>TRBJ2-3|NA|NA|TRBV27
CASSLTERRTDTQYF
TGTGCCAGCAGTTTAACCGAGCGGAGGACAGATACGCAGTATTTT
>TRBJ1-5|NA|once|TRBV2
CASSSAVRGSYQPQHF
TGTGCCAGCAGTTCCGCTGTAAGAGGGAGTTATCAGCCCCAGCATTTT
>TRBJ1-2|NA|NA|TRBV19
CASAVSGWGYTF
TGTGCCAGTGCCGTCTCAGGGTGGGGCTACACCTTC
>TRBJ1-2|TRBD1|NA|TRBV9
CASSVQGAWGYTF
TGTGCCAGCAGCGTACAGGGGGCTTGGGGCTACACCTTC
>TRBJ1-2|NA|NA|TRBV18
CASSDQGTYGYTF
TGTGCCAGCTCCGACCAGGGTACCTATGGCTACACCTTC
>TRBJ2-2|TRBD2|once|TRBV7-8
CASSPPSGSDTGELFF
TGTGCCAGCAGCCCTCCTAGCGGGAGCGACACCGGGGAGCTGTTTTTT
>TRBJ1-4|NA|NA|TRBV24-1
CATSDLSGEKLFF
TGTGCCACCAGTGATTTGTCCGGGGAAAAACTGTTTTTT
>TRBJ1-4|NA|NA|TRBV18
CASSPSSRNTNEKLFF
TGTGCCAGCTCACCTTCCTCCCGTAACACCAATGAAAAACTGTTTTTT
>TRBJ1-2|TRBD1|once|TRBV7-2
CASSYGDRGNYGYTF
TGTGCCAGCAGCTACGGGGACAGGGGAAACTATGGCTACACCTTC
>TRBJ1-2|TRBD1|NA|TRBV27
CASSLGGRGIYGYTF
TGTGCCAGCAGCCTTGGGGGCAGGGGGATCTATGGCTACACCTTC
>TRBJ1-3|TRBD1|NA|TRBV9
CASSSRGPGNTIYF
TGTGCCAGCAGCTCAAGGGGGCCTGGAAACACCATATATTTT
>TRBJ1-5|NA|NA|TRBV19
CASSPRTAYSNQPQHF
TGTGCCAGTAGTCCGAGAACCGCGTATAGCAATCAGCCCCAGCATTTT
>TRBJ2-2|TRBD2|NA|TRBV19
CASSTKTPSGGGTGELFF
TGTGCCAGTAGTACCAAAACCCCTAGCGGGGGCGGCACCGGGGAGCTGTTTTTT
>TRBJ1-1|NA|NA|TRBV6-6
CASSPKTANTEAFF
TGTGCCAGCAGCCCTAAAACAGCGAACACTGAAGCTTTCTTT